A selection of T cell receptor beta chains follows, all from one sample in a study of shared clonotypes between healthy human individuals. The method was immunoSEQ multiplex PCR; TCRdb's version includes in-frame clones alone and lacks a portion of them. The sample records 630,000 or so clones, roughly 98% being singletons. Sequenced sample: naive CD8+ T cells sorted from blood. The receptors stem from a man aged 25-45 years in good health. Both conserved end residues are trimmed from each CDR3.

V gene: TRBV6-6
J gene: TRBJ2-7
CDR3 protein: ASGPLPLLPGYEQY

V gene: TRBV19
J gene: TRBJ1-4
CDR3 protein: ASSKTGGKLREKLF

V gene: TRBV7-3
J gene: TRBJ2-1
CDR3 protein: ASSPTVGWNEQF

V gene: TRBV28
J gene: TRBJ2-1
CDR3 protein: ASSLFHNEQF

V gene: TRBV4-2
J gene: TRBJ1-4
CDR3 protein: ASSQDRWGERELF

V gene: TRBV30
J gene: TRBJ2-1
CDR3 protein: AWSVTSGWNEQF

V gene: TRBV7-9
J gene: TRBJ1-4
CDR3 protein: ASSSDRGWSSNEKLF

V gene: TRBV19
J gene: TRBJ2-2
CDR3 protein: ATYSGSGELF

V gene: TRBV7-8
J gene: TRBJ2-7
CDR3 protein: ASSSEASYEQY

V gene: TRBV29-1
J gene: TRBJ2-7
CDR3 protein: SVEGGRSYEQY

V gene: TRBV6-7
J gene: TRBJ2-5
CDR3 protein: ASTSYQQQETQY

V gene: TRBV2
J gene: TRBJ2-7
CDR3 protein: ASSIASGNRVYEQY

V gene: TRBV27
J gene: TRBJ2-3
CDR3 protein: ASSPSTDTQY

V gene: TRBV27
J gene: TRBJ2-5
CDR3 protein: ASTGLAGGWETQY

V gene: TRBV7-9
J gene: TRBJ2-7
CDR3 protein: ASSLERQGFYEQY

V gene: TRBV5-1
J gene: TRBJ2-7
CDR3 protein: ASSLLERDYEQY

V gene: TRBV5-5
J gene: TRBJ2-7
CDR3 protein: ASSTDRVPLYEQY

V gene: TRBV19
J gene: TRBJ2-7
CDR3 protein: ASRGGTVEQY

V gene: TRBV7-9
J gene: TRBJ1-1
CDR3 protein: ASSLDVSTEAF

V gene: TRBV10-3
J gene: TRBJ1-1
CDR3 protein: AISELLGQMNTEAF

V gene: TRBV5-1
J gene: TRBJ2-3
CDR3 protein: ASSSLAGGSSTDTQY

V gene: TRBV29-1
J gene: TRBJ1-1
CDR3 protein: SVGGEAF

V gene: TRBV19
J gene: TRBJ1-1
CDR3 protein: ASSRDGQAVVMNTEAF

V gene: TRBV27
J gene: TRBJ2-3
CDR3 protein: ATGGLGTDTQY

V gene: TRBV19
J gene: TRBJ2-7
CDR3 protein: ASSNTLGEQY

V gene: TRBV5-1
J gene: TRBJ2-2
CDR3 protein: ASSMFLDIPGELF

V gene: TRBV5-1
J gene: TRBJ2-3
CDR3 protein: ASSFAGVGTDTQY

V gene: TRBV29-1
J gene: TRBJ2-2
CDR3 protein: SVRTGENTGELF

V gene: TRBV29-1
J gene: TRBJ2-7
CDR3 protein: SASDRGLYEQY

V gene: TRBV10-1
J gene: TRBJ2-7
CDR3 protein: ASSESSRGWNYEQY

V gene: TRBV2
J gene: TRBJ1-5
CDR3 protein: ASSGNEVSRGFYQPQH

V gene: TRBV2
J gene: TRBJ2-3
CDR3 protein: ASRTAFGVEGDTDTQY

V gene: TRBV5-1
J gene: TRBJ2-3
CDR3 protein: ASSWAGGMADTQY

V gene: TRBV7-9
J gene: TRBJ2-7
CDR3 protein: ASSSGHASFYEQY

V gene: TRBV30
J gene: TRBJ2-2
CDR3 protein: AWIQSGTGELF

V gene: TRBV10-2
J gene: TRBJ2-7
CDR3 protein: ASSDLPTMAYEQY

V gene: TRBV6-5
J gene: TRBJ2-7
CDR3 protein: ASSSNGGEHEQY

V gene: TRBV9
J gene: TRBJ2-7
CDR3 protein: ASSTQERYEQY

V gene: TRBV30
J gene: TRBJ2-5
CDR3 protein: AWSVLGRTERETQY

V gene: TRBV6-1
J gene: TRBJ2-5
CDR3 protein: ASSEVSGLGGETQY

V gene: TRBV28
J gene: TRBJ2-7
CDR3 protein: ASIRGGRAYEQY

V gene: TRBV11-2
J gene: TRBJ2-5
CDR3 protein: ASSLAGVGETQY

V gene: TRBV27
J gene: TRBJ2-2
CDR3 protein: ASSSLGVNGELF

V gene: TRBV4-3
J gene: TRBJ2-1
CDR3 protein: ASSQEVISYNEQF

V gene: TRBV5-4
J gene: TRBJ2-1
CDR3 protein: ASSFETDNEQF

V gene: TRBV19
J gene: TRBJ2-5
CDR3 protein: ASKASGPIQETQY

V gene: TRBV19
J gene: TRBJ1-2
CDR3 protein: ATHGTSLYGYT

V gene: TRBV6-1
J gene: TRBJ1-1
CDR3 protein: ASSVDRGNTEAF